Shown below are 12 T cell receptor beta chains from a single sample sequenced in a study of blood T cell repertoires in COVID-19. TCRdb keeps only in-frame clones here, not all; method: immunoSEQ multiplex PCR. The table records a few hundred thousand clones, roughly 90% of them present only once. The sequenced sample consisted of peripheral blood. The receptors stem from a man aged 40-55 years with acute or convalescent COVID-19.

The gene calls are TRBV7-3 and TRBJ1-1; D unresolved. Germline CDR1 SGHTA, CDR2 FQGTGA. The CDR3 is 13 amino acids. The germline V and J ends were trimmed by 0 bases and 5 bases, with 7 bases remaining between them. CDR3 protein: CASSLTGSTEAFF. CDR3 sequence (DNA): TGTGCCAGCAGCTTAACAGGGAGTACTGAAGCTTTCTTT.

The chain combines TRBV6-2 or TRBV6-3 with TRBJ1-6; a weak D match, TRBD1 (5 bases). The V and J ends lost 0 bases and 10 bases respectively, with 10 bases between them. The CDR3 covers 14 residues. From germline, CDR1 is MNHEY and CDR2 SVGEGT. The CDR3 DNA is TGTGCCAGCAGTTACTCTGGGGGGAAGTCACCCCTCCACTTT. Translating gives CASSYSGGKSPLHF.

This clone was counted once. The J gene is TRBJ1-5, the V gene TRBV6-4, with 8 bases fitting TRBD1. Germline-derived CDR1 and CDR2 are MRHNA and SNTAGT. The J segment lost 7 bases and the V segment lost 2 bases, leaving 10 bases of the junction unmatched. CDR3 length: 16 amino acids. Here the CDR3 DNA reads TGTGCCAGCAGTGACCCCGACAGGGGAATTATCCAGCCCCAGCATTTT. This sequence encodes CASSDPDRGIIQPQHF.

This chain connects TRBV20-1 to TRBJ1-3, with 8 bases that match TRBD1. The CDR3 is 14 residues long. The V gene end was trimmed by 3 bases and the J gene end by 4 bases; junction bases not matched to a gene: 5. CDR1 and CDR2 (germline): DFQATT, SNEGSKA (reference sequence). The CDR3 sequence: CSASDRTGGNTIYF. CDR3 nucleotide sequence: TGCAGTGCTAGTGATAGGACAGGGGGAAACACCATATATTTT.

This clone was seen a few times. This rearrangement joins TRBV12-3 or TRBV12-4 to TRBJ1-6; maybe TRBD1 (6 bases). V lost 2 bases and J 10 bases, leaving 9 bases between the germline ends. The CDR3 is 13 residues long. The CDR3 here is CASSLHGGSPLHF. Written as DNA, the CDR3 is TGTGCCAGCAGTTTACATGGGGGCTCACCCCTCCACTTT.

The J gene is TRBJ2-7, the V gene TRBV24-1; the D gene is possibly TRBD2 (6 bases). Germline CDR1 KGHDR, CDR2 SFDVKD. Trimming cost V 7 bases and J 2 bases, with 11 bases left between them. This CDR3 region has 13 residues. The CDR3 loop is CATSLGGPYEQYF. CDR3 coding DNA: TGTGCCACCAGCCTGGGGGGACCCTACGAGCAGTACTTC.

J is TRBJ1-5 and V is TRBV18; maybe TRBD1 (5 bases). Per the germline V gene, CDR1 is KGHSH and CDR2 is LQKENI. The CDR3 length is 15 residues. Between the trimmed V and J ends, which lost 2 bases and 7 bases, there was a span of 15 bases. The CDR3 region has the DNA TGTGCCAGCTCACCAGCTAAAGGGGCTGAGCAGCCCCAGCATTTT. Its protein is CASSPAKGAEQPQHF.

This chain uses TRBV18 with TRBJ1-3; D call uncertain. Germline-derived CDR1 and CDR2 are KGHSH and LQKENI. The CDR3 length is 16 residues. The V and J ends lost 3 bases and 1 base respectively, with 13 bases between them. In DNA form, the CDR3 reads TGTGCCAGCTCACCCAGGACGGGAACTTCTGGAAACACCATATATTTT. Translation gives CASSPRTGTSGNTIYF.

V is TRBV5-6 and J is TRBJ2-7; possibly TRBD1 for D (5 bases). Trimming shortened V by 4 bases and J by 2 bases, and 19 bases separated the two germline ends. The germline V gene has CDR1 SGHDT and CDR2 YYEEEE. CDR3 length: 16 amino acids. DNA for the CDR3: TGTGCCAGCAGCGTTGTTCGCCTTGACAGTCCCTACGAGCAGTACTTC. It translates to CASSVVRLDSPYEQYF.

This sequence joins TRBV2 and TRBJ2-7; the match to TRBD2 covers 10 bases. Germline-derived CDR1 and CDR2 are SNHLY and FYNNEI. The V segment lost 5 bases and the J segment 2 bases; nucleotides outside the gene matches: 3. CDR3 length equals 14 residues. Here the CDR3 DNA reads TGTGCCAGCAGTCAACTAGCGGGACCCTACGAGCAGTACTTC. Residues: CASSQLAGPYEQYF.

The rearrangement joins TRBV6-1 to TRBJ2-5; 12 bases agree with TRBD2. CDR3 length equals 19 residues. The germline gives CDR1 MNHNS, CDR2 SASEGT. The junction had 13 bases not matched to a gene; V was cut back by 0 bases and J by 5 bases. The CDR3 sequence is CASSEAVGSLAGGHETQYF. In DNA, the CDR3 is TGTGCCAGCAGTGAAGCAGTTGGGTCCCTAGCGGGGGGGCACGAGACCCAGTACTTC.

The gene calls are TRBV7-2 and TRBJ2-3, with D hard to call. This CDR3 contains 16 residues. The V end was cut by 2 bases, the J end by 2 bases, with 14 bases between. Germline V gene sequence: CDR1 SGHTA, CDR2 FQGNSA. The CDR3 region has the DNA TGTGCCAGCAGCTTATCCCCTCAATTACTCACAGATACGCAGTATTTT. Translating it yields CASSLSPQLLTDTQYF.